Below are 6 T cell receptor beta chains sequenced from a single sample in a study of blood T cell repertoires in COVID-19. The data were produced by immunoSEQ multiplex PCR, yet TCRdb's version contains in-frame clones alone and is incomplete. The sample records about 230,000 clones, less than 90% being singletons. Material: peripheral blood. All receptors come from a woman in her sixties or seventies with active or convalescent COVID-19.

V usage is TRBV30 and J usage is TRBJ2-2; D is unclear. CDR1 is GTSNPN, CDR2 SVGIG, per germline (reference sequence). The ends were cut back, 3 bases at V and 4 bases at J, with 12 bases in the middle. CDR3 length: 14 residues. The CDR3 reads CAWSDNDGTGELFF. CDR3 nucleotides: TGTGCCTGGAGCGACAACGACGGCACCGGGGAGCTGTTTTTT.

Written as DNA, the CDR3 is TGTGCCAGCACCTTGCAGGGGATAATGCGCACTGAAGCTTTCTTT. This translates into CASTLQGIMRTEAFF. The chain joins TRBV7-9 to TRBJ1-1; maybe TRBD1 (6 bases). Germline V gene lookup returns CDR1 SEHNR and CDR2 FQNEAQ (reference sequence). V was pared by 7 bases and J by 4 bases, with 19 bases between. This CDR3 has 15 residues. The whole variable domain, filled in from reference TRBV7-9 and TRBJ1-1, reads DTGVSQNPRHKITKRGQNVTFRCDPISEHNRLYWYRQTLGQGPEFLTYFQNEAQLEKSRLLSDRFSAERPKGSFSTLEIQRTEQGDSAMYLCASTLQGIMRTEAFFGQGTRLTVV.

The chain employs TRBV23-1 and TRBJ1-2; 11 bases map to TRBD1. TRBV23-1 is known as an ORF, though its function is uncertain. The length of the CDR3 is 15 residues. Trimming took 2 bases from V and 8 from J; bases not matched to a gene: 7. The CDR3 loop is CASSQRTGGFWGYTF. For the CDR3, the DNA is TGCGCCAGCAGTCAACGGACAGGGGGCTTTTGGGGCTACACCTTC.

The gene calls are TRBV6-5 and TRBJ1-1, with 7 bases matching TRBD1. This CDR3 has 15 amino acids. Germline-derived CDR1 and CDR2 are MNHEY and SVGAGI. J lost 1 base, V lost 10 bases, and 12 bases had no gene match. In DNA, the CDR3 is TGTGCCACCGCCGGGACAGCTACGCGGAACACTGAAGCTTTCTTT. It is translated as CATAGTATRNTEAFF.

This rearrangement joins TRBV5-1 to TRBJ2-1; 9 bases fit TRBD1. CDR1 and CDR2 from the germline V gene are SGHRS and YFSETQ. The J segment lost 3 bases and the V segment lost 2 bases, leaving 3 bases of the junction unmatched. The CDR3 is 15 residues long. CDR3 nucleotides: TGCGCCAGCAGCTTACCGGGACAGGGCTACAATGAGCAGTTCTTC. Amino acid sequence: CASSLPGQGYNEQFF.

The chain uses TRBV19 and TRBJ2-3, with D possibly being TRBD1 (5 bases). The V end lost 4 bases, the J end lost 3 bases, and 8 bases lay between the germline ends. Looked up from germline, CDR1 is LNHDA and CDR2 is SQIVND (reference sequence). The CDR3 is made up of 13 amino acids. In DNA, the CDR3 is TGTGCCAGTAGTACCCGACAGACAGATACGCAGTATTTT. This codes for CASSTRQTDTQYF.